The source of this TCR beta chain is a study of tumor-infiltrating lymphocytes in primary liver carcinoma. Study in general: The patients presented with primary liver carcinoma, which was managed through surgical resection. Regardless of tissue type, samples showed similar yields of roughly 3.5 to 7.13 million productive TCRbeta reads. General study results and limits: Paired tumor-adjacent and tumor-blood samples overlapped less than tumor region pairs did. The 250 largest clones made up significantly more of tumor than blood repertoires (p = 0.039).

Germline DNA was extracted too, while blood RNA derived from unsorted whole blood. There are 15 residues in the CDR3. Germline loops: CDR1 SGHAT, CDR2 FQNNGV. TCR beta cDNA was reverse-transcribed from about 500 ng of total RNA. The reaction used a constant-region primer and ProtoScript II reverse transcriptase. ARM-PCR was slightly modified, and three nested multiplex PCR rounds with it gave rise to the TCR beta libraries. A C-beta reverse primer was combined with TRBV1-TRBV30 forward primers in the first two PCR rounds, and each round had about 10 cycles. TCRdb ran MiXCR on the multiplex PCR reads and lists one entry per CDR3 protein. There are approximately 300,000 distinct CDR3 sequences in the sample; about 62% occur only once, and roughly 8.6% lies in the top ten. Of note for this clonotype: Its specificity is not known. An end of the junction does not agree with germline; a read error may underlie this.

The sequence derives from a man in his forties or fifties with primary liver carcinoma and hepatitis B virus infection. The V gene is TRBV11-2, the J gene TRBJ2-7, with D possibly matching TRBD1 (6 bases). The sample taken for sequencing was peripheral blood. This chain's CDR3 is CAGSLGAGLLYEQYF. CDR3 sequence (DNA): TGTGCCGGCAGCCTGGGGGCAGGTCTCCTCTACGAGCAGTACTTC. The complete variable domain, with remaining parts taken from reference TRBV11-2 and TRBJ2-7, reads EAGVAQSPRYKIIEKRQSVAFWCNPISGHATLYWYQQILGQGPKLLIQFQNNGVVDDSQLPKDRFSAERLKGVDSTLKIQPAKLEDSAVYLCAGSLGAGLLYEQYFGPGTRLTVT.